The 32 T cell receptor beta chains reported below all come from one sample, sequenced in a study of T-cell memory formation after mild COVID-19. TCRdb re-derived calls from the 5' RACE reads in MiXCR, one entry per CDR3 protein. The sample includes just over 300,000 distinct CDR3 sequences, 15% to 20% seen only once; the top ten take 20% to 25%. The sequencing sample was made of PBMCs or a T cell subset sorted from them (not recorded which). The source is a man younger than 30 who had mild COVID-19 (a few samples of this study predate the infection). Cell type and time point are not known.

V is TRBV7-9 and J is TRBJ1-1; D not resolved. This CDR3 is 13 amino acids long. Germline loops: CDR1 SEHNR, CDR2 FQNEAQ (reference sequence). V gave up 1 base and J gave up 1 base, with 4 bases separating them. In DNA, the CDR3 is TGTGCCAGCAGCTTAGTCAAGAACACTGAAGCTTTCTTT. It encodes CASSLVKNTEAFF.

J is TRBJ2-5 and V is TRBV20-1, with 9 bases fitting TRBD2. This CDR3 contains 15 residues. With V trimmed by 0 bases and J by 1 base, 3 bases remained unmatched. CDR1 is DFQATT and CDR2 is SNEGSKA in the germline V gene (reference sequence). CDR3 sequence (DNA): TGCAGTGCTAGAGATCCTAGCGGGGCCCAAGAGACCCAGTACTTC. This codes for CSARDPSGAQETQYF.

This clonotype was detected only a few times. The J gene is TRBJ1-2, the V gene TRBV7-9; 12 bases align to TRBD1. Losses at the gene ends were 4 bases for V and 8 bases for J; bases not matched to a gene: 8. The V gene's germline CDR1 is SEHNR and CDR2 FQNEAQ (reference sequence). The CDR3 covers 15 residues. The CDR3 DNA follows: TGTGCCAGCAGCTCTCCGGGACAGGGGGCTGAGGGCTACACCTTC. Translated, it gives CASSSPGQGAEGYTF.

This sequence joins TRBV28 and TRBJ1-1; TRBD1 agrees at 7 bases. CDR1 and CDR2 (germline): MDHEN, SYDVKM. Trimming removed 5 bases from V and 7 bases from J; junction bases left unmatched: 10. The CDR3 runs 14 residues. CDR3 in amino acids: CASSPNTGEFEAFF. CDR3 DNA sequence: TGTGCCAGCAGTCCGAATACAGGGGAGTTTGAAGCTTTCTTT. Variable domain in full (rest from reference TRBV28 and TRBJ1-1): DVKVTQSSRYLVKRTGEKVFLECVQDMDHENMFWYRQDPGLGLRLIYFSYDVKMKEKGDIPEGYSVSREKKERFSLILESASTNQTSMYLCASSPNTGEFEAFFGQGTRLTVV.

The chain recombines TRBV19 with TRBJ1-1; possible D gene TRBD1, 5 bases. The CDR3 is made up of 13 amino acids. V was pared by 11 bases and J by 5 bases, with 18 bases between. The germline CDR1 and CDR2 sequences are LNHDA and SQIVND (reference sequence). CDR3 in DNA: TGTGCCGCCCGTCCCAGCGGGGGAACTGAAGCTTTCTTT. This encodes CAARPSGGTEAFF. Looking up the rest from reference TRBV19 and TRBJ1-1 gives the full variable domain: DGGITQSPKYLFRKEGQNVTLSCEQNLNHDAMYWYRQDPGQGLRLIYYSQIVNDFQKGDIAEGYSVSREKKESFPLTVTSAQKNPTAFYLCAARPSGGTEAFFGQGTRLTVV.

The chain uses TRBV6-2 or TRBV6-3 and TRBJ2-2; 10 bases map to TRBD2. The CDR3 length is 17 residues. CDR1 MNHEY and CDR2 SVGEGT come from the germline V gene. The J segment lost 0 bases and the V segment lost 2 bases, leaving 3 bases of the junction unmatched. CDR3 coding DNA: TGTGCCAGCAGTTACCAGCGGGGGGGCGCGAACACCGGGGAGCTGTTTTTT. Its protein is CASSYQRGGANTGELFF.

Many counts were recorded for this clonotype. The CDR3 is CASSIGNSGNTIYF. CDR3 nucleotides: TGTGCCAGTAGTATCGGGAACTCTGGAAACACCATATATTTT. The chain joins TRBV19 to TRBJ1-3; no reliable D call. Between the trimmed V and J ends, which lost 3 bases and 0 bases, there was a span of 6 bases. The CDR3 contains 14 residues. CDR1 is LNHDA and CDR2 is SQIVND in the germline V gene (reference sequence). Filled out from reference TRBV19 and TRBJ1-3, the complete variable domain reads DGGITQSPKYLFRKEGQNVTLSCEQNLNHDAMYWYRQDPGQGLRLIYYSQIVNDFQKGDIAEGYSVSREKKESFPLTVTSAQKNPTAFYLCASSIGNSGNTIYFGEGSWLTVV.

This clonotype was detected ten times or more. J is TRBJ2-3 and V is TRBV12-3 or TRBV12-4, with 9 bases that match TRBD2. This CDR3 region has 18 residues. V trimming: 7 bases; J trimming: 2 bases; junction bases outside the gene matches: 16. The CDR3 protein is CASTTRWVERGVTDTQYF. In nucleotides, the CDR3 is TGTGCCAGCACTACTCGGTGGGTCGAGCGGGGGGTCACAGATACGCAGTATTTT.

The chain is built from TRBV7-9 and TRBJ1-4, with 9 bases lining up with TRBD1. V was pared by 5 bases and J by 7 bases, with 5 bases of the junction left unmatched. CDR1 and CDR2 (germline): SEHNR, FQNEAQ (reference sequence). This CDR3 spans 14 amino acids. This chain's CDR3 is CASSATGGFEKLFF. Written as DNA, the CDR3 is TGTGCCAGCAGCGCAACAGGGGGCTTTGAAAAACTGTTTTTT.

In its sample, this clonotype was seen a few times. The chain links TRBV27 to TRBJ1-2; no clear D. V was cut by 0 bases and J by 8 bases, with 13 bases left in between. The CDR3 is 14 residues long. Germline lookup yields CDR1 MNHEY and CDR2 SMNVEV (reference sequence). The CDR3 nucleotides read TGTGCCAGCAGTTTATCCGGCCTCTCTCGGGGCTACACCTTC. Amino acid sequence: CASSLSGLSRGYTF.

This sequence joins TRBV6-6 and TRBJ1-2; possible D gene TRBD1, 5 bases. The CDR3 covers 12 residues. The germline V and J ends were trimmed by 4 bases and 8 bases, with 11 bases remaining between them. Germline values: CDR1 MNHNY, CDR2 SVGAGI (reference sequence). Here the CDR3 reads CASSSGGGGYTF. CDR3 DNA sequence: TGTGCCAGCAGTTCCGGGGGAGGGGGCTACACCTTC.

The rearrangement links TRBV6-9 to TRBJ2-7; D is ambiguous. Between the trimmed V and J ends, which lost 8 bases and 6 bases, there was a span of 5 bases. The CDR3 length is 9 residues. The germline V gene encodes CDR1 MNHGY and CDR2 SVAAGI. The CDR3 spells CASSCEQYV. The CDR3 DNA is TGTGCCAGCTCTTGCGAGCAGTACGTC.

The V gene is TRBV29-1, the J gene TRBJ2-1; TRBD1 matches at 7 bases. The ends lost 5 bases at V and 3 bases at J; junction bases unmatched: 4. This CDR3 contains 13 residues. The germline gives CDR1 SQVTM, CDR2 ANQGSEA. CDR3 region: CSVTGQSYNEQFF. CDR3 nucleotide sequence: TGCAGCGTTACGGGACAGAGCTACAATGAGCAGTTCTTC.

There are many counts of this clonotype. This chain links TRBV10-2 with TRBJ1-1; D remains unclear. Germline V gene sequence: CDR1 WSHSY, CDR2 SAAADI. The CDR3 length is 15 residues. V was trimmed by 6 bases and J by 2 bases, leaving 16 bases between them. The CDR3 reads CASRSPVRYNTEAFF. CDR3 bases: TGCGCCAGCAGATCTCCCGTCCGGTACAACACTGAAGCTTTCTTT.

V gene TRBV12-3 or TRBV12-4 combines with J gene TRBJ2-1; the D gene is possibly TRBD2 (6 bases). Trimming stripped 6 bases from V and 6 bases from J, with 12 bases between. This CDR3 contains 13 residues. CDR3 sequence: CASRPTSTNEQFF. The DNA for the CDR3 is TGTGCCAGCAGACCAACTAGCACCAATGAGCAGTTCTTC.

The chain combines TRBV5-5 with TRBJ2-7; 9 bases are a match to TRBD2. V lost 2 bases and J lost 5; bases outside the gene matches: 5. CDR3 length: 14 residues. The germline gives CDR1 SGHKS, CDR2 YYEKEE (reference sequence). CDR3: CASSFSGGRDEQYV. Here the CDR3 DNA reads TGTGCCAGCAGCTTTAGCGGGGGTCGGGACGAGCAGTACGTC.

The table lists this clonotype with a few counts. The CDR3 region is CRAGLADNEQFF. DNA for the CDR3: TGCAGGGCGGGACTGGCCGACAATGAGCAGTTCTTC. This chain links TRBV29-1 with TRBJ2-1, with D possibly matching TRBD2 (6 bases). Germline V gene lookup returns CDR1 SQVTM and CDR2 ANQGSEA. The CDR3 has 12 amino acids.

In this sample, this clonotype turned up a few times. V and J are TRBV9 and TRBJ1-5, with D unresolved. Germline-derived CDR1 and CDR2 are SGDLS and YYNGEE. Trimming removed 0 bases at V and 3 bases at J, with 4 bases between. This CDR3 spans 13 amino acids. The CDR3 sequence: CASSVAPNQPQHF. CDR3 coding DNA: TGTGCCAGCAGCGTAGCTCCCAATCAGCCCCAGCATTTT.

A few counts support this clonotype. The V call is TRBV3-1, the J call TRBJ2-5, with 14 positions matching TRBD2. Trimming at V came to 7 bases and at J to 5 bases, leaving 9 bases not matched to a gene. The CDR3 is made up of 16 amino acids. CDR1 and CDR2 (germline): LGHDT, YNNKEL (reference sequence). CDR3 loop: CASIAGTSGGGETQYF. The CDR3 DNA sequence: TGTGCCAGCATCGCGGGGACTAGCGGGGGTGGCGAGACCCAGTACTTC.

The chain uses TRBV24-1 and TRBJ2-3; D remains ambiguous. Germline lookup yields CDR1 KGHDR and CDR2 SFDVKD. The CDR3 totals 19 residues. The V end lost 8 bases, the J end lost 2 bases, and 28 bases lay between the germline ends. As DNA, the CDR3 is TGTGCCACCATCCTCTATGAGATCTTGCTAGGGAAGGCCACAGATACGCAGTATTTT. Protein sequence: CATILYEILLGKATDTQYF.

This clonotype was seen only a few times. The chain links TRBV7-6 to TRBJ2-3, with D possibly being TRBD2 (7 bases). The CDR3 runs 15 residues. V was cut by 1 base and J by 2 bases, with 10 bases left in between. Germline-derived CDR1 and CDR2 are SGHVS and FNYEAQ. The CDR3 here is CASSLGGGHTDTQYF. In DNA, the CDR3 is TGTGCCAGCAGCTTAGGCGGGGGCCACACAGATACGCAGTATTTT.

A few counts support this clonotype. The CDR3 loop is CASSELAGGKDEQFF. The CDR3 nucleotides read TGTGCCAGCAGTGAACTAGCGGGGGGGAAAGATGAGCAGTTCTTC. The chain couples TRBV6-4 to TRBJ2-1; 13 bases are a match to TRBD2. Trimming at V came to 3 bases and at J to 8 bases, leaving 4 bases not matched to a gene. The CDR3 is 15 residues long. Germline V gene lookup returns CDR1 MRHNA and CDR2 SNTAGT.

This clonotype was seen a few times. The chain carries TRBV6-5 and TRBJ1-2, with TRBD1 as a possible D gene (6 bases). The CDR3 contains 13 residues. V was clipped by 5 bases and J by 3 bases, with 10 bases between them. Germline loops: CDR1 MNHEY, CDR2 SVGAGI. CDR3 loop: CASSQTGHYGYTF. In nucleotides, the CDR3 is TGTGCCAGCAGTCAGACAGGTCACTATGGCTACACCTTC.

This clonotype was counted between two and nine times. The rearrangement links TRBV7-4 to TRBJ2-7, with TRBD1 matching over 7 bases. Trimming took 7 bases from V and 4 from J; bases not matched to a gene: 10. The CDR3 is 14 residues long. CDR1 and CDR2 (germline): SGHVT, SQSDAQ. The CDR3 DNA sequence: TGTGCCAGCACCCATCGGGACAGAGCATACGAGCAGTACGTC. As protein: CASTHRDRAYEQYV.

This clonotype was seen many times. This chain connects TRBV5-1 to TRBJ2-7, with D uncertain. The CDR3 contains 13 residues. V was shortened by 2 bases and J by 2 bases, with 8 bases between the two germline ends. Germline CDR1 reads SGHRS; CDR2 reads YFSETQ. The CDR3, as DNA: TGCGCCAGCAGCTTTGGGGTCGCCTACGAGCAGTACTTC. Its protein product is CASSFGVAYEQYF.

This clonotype was picked up one time. The DNA of the CDR3 is TGTGCCAGCAGTGGCTATGGCATTCCGAACACCGGGGAGCTGTTTTTT. This gives the protein CASSGYGIPNTGELFF. The chain employs TRBV2 and TRBJ2-2, with no clear D. Germline assignment: CDR1 SNHLY and CDR2 FYNNEI. The CDR3 contains 16 residues. Trimming cost V 4 bases and J 0 bases, with 12 bases left between them. Supplemented by reference TRBV2 and TRBJ2-2, the full variable domain reads EPEVTQTPSHQVTQMGQEVILRCVPISNHLYFYWYRQILGQKVEFLVSFYNNEISEKSEIFDDQFSVERPDGSNFTLKIRSTKLEDSAMYFCASSGYGIPNTGELFFGEGSRLTVL.

V is TRBV6-6 and J is TRBJ1-5; no definite D call. The CDR3 extends over 14 amino acids. Germline V gene lookup returns CDR1 MNHNY and CDR2 SVGAGI (reference sequence). Trimming removed 5 bases from V and 2 bases from J, with 10 bases in between. In nucleotides, the CDR3 is TGTGCCAGCAGTCCCTCGGACGGCAATCAGCCCCAGCATTTT. Its protein product is CASSPSDGNQPQHF.

The CDR3 sequence is CASSVIPNTEAFF. Written as DNA, the CDR3 is TGCGCCAGCAGCGTCATACCGAACACTGAAGCTTTCTTT. This chain links TRBV5-1 with TRBJ1-1; D unresolved. The CDR3 loop spans 13 amino acids. Germline V gene sequence: CDR1 SGHRS, CDR2 YFSETQ. V was pared by 4 bases and J by 1 base, with 8 bases between.

V and J are TRBV5-6 and TRBJ1-2, with no clear D. Per the germline V gene, CDR1 is SGHDT and CDR2 is YYEEEE. The CDR3 length is 13 residues. The germline V and J ends were trimmed by 1 base and 4 bases, with 8 bases remaining between them. CDR3: CASSLPPAYGYTF. CDR3 nucleotides: TGTGCCAGCAGCTTGCCCCCAGCCTATGGCTACACCTTC.

The V call is TRBV5-1, the J call TRBJ2-7; tentative D call: TRBD2 (5 bases). The CDR3 contains 12 residues. The V end was cut by 6 bases, the J end by 3 bases, with 10 bases between. CDR1 and CDR2 from the germline V gene are SGHRS and YFSETQ. The CDR3 region is CASNVRDYEQYV. The DNA for the CDR3 is TGCGCCAGCAACGTCCGGGACTACGAGCAGTACGTC.

The chain couples TRBV20-1 to TRBJ1-2; 7 bases line up with TRBD1. V lost 3 bases and J lost 6; bases outside the gene matches: 4. The V gene's germline CDR1 is DFQATT and CDR2 SNEGSKA (reference sequence). The CDR3 is made up of 12 amino acids. CDR3 residues: CSARDRLNGYTF. The CDR3, as DNA: TGCAGTGCTAGGGACAGGTTAAATGGCTACACCTTC.

This clonotype was observed at least ten times. This chain uses TRBV5-1 with TRBJ2-2; 9 nucleotides match TRBD1. Germline V gene data show CDR1 as SGHRS and CDR2 as YFSETQ. The CDR3 is made up of 17 amino acids. V trimming: 3 bases; J trimming: 2 bases; junction bases outside the gene matches: 8. The CDR3 DNA is TGCGCCAGCAGCTGGGCACCGGGACAGGGTAACACCGGGGAGCTGTTTTTT. Its translation: CASSWAPGQGNTGELFF.